The source of this T cell receptor (beta chain) is a study of early T cells in non-severe SARS-CoV-2 infection. Findings of the study overall: Private and CD4 specificities were missed by VDJdb matching, skewed to anti-spike CD8.

The CDR3 runs 13 residues. In germline, CDR1 is MNHEY, CDR2 SMNVEV (reference sequence). Trimming took off 5 bases at V and 6 bases at J, with 11 bases between the two ends. Each cDNA molecule carried a unique molecular identifier. TCRdb redid the calling of the 5' RACE reads with MiXCR, one entry per CDR3 protein. The sample consists of 65,000 to 80,000 distinct CDR3 sequences, about 13% of them appearing once. Notes on this clonotype: Its antigen is currently unknown.

Sequencing input: whole blood. V usage is TRBV27 and J usage is TRBJ2-1; D is ambiguous. This TCR came from an adult who was a healthcare worker with PCR-confirmed SARS-CoV-2 infection or an uninfected control (not recorded which). CDR3 nucleotides: TGTGCCAGCAGTACACAACGAGGCAATGAGCAGTTCTTC. As protein: CASSTQRGNEQFF.